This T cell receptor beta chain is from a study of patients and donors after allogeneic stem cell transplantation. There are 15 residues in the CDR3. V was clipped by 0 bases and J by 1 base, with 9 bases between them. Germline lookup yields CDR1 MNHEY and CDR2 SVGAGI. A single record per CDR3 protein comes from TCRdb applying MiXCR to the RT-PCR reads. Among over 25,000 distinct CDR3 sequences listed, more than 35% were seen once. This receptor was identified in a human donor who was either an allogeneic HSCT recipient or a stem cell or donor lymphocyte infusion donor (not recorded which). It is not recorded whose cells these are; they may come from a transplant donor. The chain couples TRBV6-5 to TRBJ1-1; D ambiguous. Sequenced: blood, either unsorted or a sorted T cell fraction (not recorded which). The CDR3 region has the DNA TGTGCCAGCAGTTACTCGATCTCAGCGAACACTGAAGCTTTCTTT. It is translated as CASSYSISANTEAFF.